What follows are 3 T cell receptor beta chains derived from one specimen sequenced in a study of blood T cell repertoires in COVID-19. TCRdb's copy holds only in-frame clones and misses some; the assay was immunoSEQ multiplex PCR. The data hold about 41,000 clones, with more than 75% observed a single time. The sample was peripheral blood. The receptors come from an elderly man with acute or convalescent COVID-19.

This clone is termed medium-sized. The chain is built from TRBV9 and TRBJ2-7, with D possibly TRBD1 on 6 matching bases. This CDR3 spans 15 amino acids. CDR1 and CDR2 (germline): SGDLS, YYNGEE. The V and J ends lost 1 base and 5 bases respectively, with 16 bases between them. This CDR3 reads CASSVQAGARNEQYF. The CDR3 DNA follows: TGTGCCAGCAGCGTACAGGCAGGGGCGCGCAACGAGCAGTACTTC.

The rearrangement joins TRBV10-3 to TRBJ2-5; 7 bases map to TRBD1. Per germline, CDR1 ENHRY and CDR2 SYGVKD. CDR3 length: 13 amino acids. Trimming removed 4 bases from V and 5 bases from J; junction bases left unmatched: 4. CDR3 amino acids: CAISAGQEETQYF. CDR3 DNA sequence: TGTGCCATCAGTGCCGGACAGGAGGAGACCCAGTACTTC.

In nucleotides, the CDR3 is TGTGCCAGCAGCTTGCGGACAGGGTGGTCACCCCTCCACTTT. Residues: CASSLRTGWSPLHF. The chain links TRBV5-6 to TRBJ1-6, with 8 bases matching TRBD1. The CDR3 is made up of 14 amino acids. Looked up from germline, CDR1 is SGHDT and CDR2 is YYEEEE. Trimming took 1 base from V and 10 from J; bases not matched to a gene: 4.